This T cell receptor (beta chain) comes out of a study of regulatory T cells in long-lasting Graves disease. CDR3 regions were amplified by Arm-PCR using iRepertoire HTBI primers to build TCR beta libraries. Via MiXCR, TCRdb re-called the multiplex PCR reads, giving one row per CDR3 protein. The table has some 370,000 distinct CDR3 sequences, around 11% seen once. This clonotype was detected ten times or more. The CDR3 is made up of 17 amino acids. Germline CDR1 MNHEY, CDR2 SVGEGT. The V end was cut by 0 bases, the J end by 11 bases, with 24 bases between. Sample time point: newly diagnosed GD, antithyroid drugs for less than 3 months. The authors made the TCR library using RNA they extracted from PBMCs. The same data also contributed to another study, on T cells in Graves' hyperthyroidism and ophthalmopathy.

Sequencing used peripheral blood mononuclear cells (PBMCs), obtained at new diagnosis, from a patient treated with antithyroid drugs. This sequence originates from a woman aged 18 to 35 with Graves disease. V is TRBV6-2 or TRBV6-3 and J is TRBJ2-3, with D perhaps given as TRBD1 or TRBD2 (5 bases each). Here the CDR3 reads CASSYSYKGTQGSEQYF. In nucleotides, the CDR3 is TGTGCCAGCAGTTACTCGTATAAGGGGACGCAAGGGTCTGAGCAGTATTTT.